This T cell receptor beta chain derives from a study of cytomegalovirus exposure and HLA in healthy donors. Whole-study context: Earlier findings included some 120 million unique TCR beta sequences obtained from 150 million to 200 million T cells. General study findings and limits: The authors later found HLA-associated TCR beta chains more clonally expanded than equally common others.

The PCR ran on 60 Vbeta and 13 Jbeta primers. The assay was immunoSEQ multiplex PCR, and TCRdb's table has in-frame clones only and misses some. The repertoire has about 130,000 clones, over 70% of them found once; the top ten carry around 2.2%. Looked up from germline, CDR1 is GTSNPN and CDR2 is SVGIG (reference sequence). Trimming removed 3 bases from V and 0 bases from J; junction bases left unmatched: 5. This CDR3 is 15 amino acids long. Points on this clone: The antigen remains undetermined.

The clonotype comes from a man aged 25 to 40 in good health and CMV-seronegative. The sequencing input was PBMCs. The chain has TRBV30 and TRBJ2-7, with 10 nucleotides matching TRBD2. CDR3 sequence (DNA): TGTGCCTGGAGCCCCCTAGCGGGAGTCTCCTACGAGCAGTACTTC. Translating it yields CAWSPLAGVSYEQYF.